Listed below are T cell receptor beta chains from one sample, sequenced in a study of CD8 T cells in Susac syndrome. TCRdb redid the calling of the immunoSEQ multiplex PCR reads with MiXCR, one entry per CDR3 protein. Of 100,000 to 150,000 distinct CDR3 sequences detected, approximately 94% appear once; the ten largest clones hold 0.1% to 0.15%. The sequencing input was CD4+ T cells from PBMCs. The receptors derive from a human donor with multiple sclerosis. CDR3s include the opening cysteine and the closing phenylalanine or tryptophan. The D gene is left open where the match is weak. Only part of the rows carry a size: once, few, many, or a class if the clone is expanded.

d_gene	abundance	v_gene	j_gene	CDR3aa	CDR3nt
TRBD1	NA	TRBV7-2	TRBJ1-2	CASSFGQGGGYTF	TGTGCCAGCAGCTTTGGACAGGGGGGTGGCTACACCTTC
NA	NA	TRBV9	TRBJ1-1	CASSVREGTEAFF	TGTGCCAGCAGCGTAAGGGAGGGCACTGAAGCTTTCTTT
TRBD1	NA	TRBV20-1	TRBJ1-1	CSASPGQGWHTEAFF	TGCAGTGCGAGTCCGGGACAGGGTTGGCACACTGAAGCTTTCTTT
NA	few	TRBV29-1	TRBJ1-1	CSVGGGRDTEAFF	TGCAGCGTTGGCGGGGGAAGGGACACTGAAGCTTTCTTT
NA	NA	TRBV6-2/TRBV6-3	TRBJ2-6	CASSYSPASGANVLTF	TGTGCCAGCAGTTACTCGCCAGCCTCTGGGGCCAACGTCCTGACTTTC
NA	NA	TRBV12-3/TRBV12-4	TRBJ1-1	CASSFRQARAFF	TGTGCCAGCAGTTTTCGACAGGCCCGGGCTTTCTTT
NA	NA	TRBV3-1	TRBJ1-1	CASSQGQGTNTEAFF	TGTGCCAGCAGCCAAGGCCAGGGGACGAACACTGAAGCTTTCTTT
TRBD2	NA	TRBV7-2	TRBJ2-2	CASSRRLARGTGELFF	TGTGCCAGCAGCCGCAGACTAGCGCGAGGGACCGGGGAGCTGTTTTTT
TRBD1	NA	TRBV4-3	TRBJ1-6	CASSQDGQGGSPLHF	TGCGCCAGCAGCCAAGACGGACAGGGAGGGTCACCCCTCCACTTT
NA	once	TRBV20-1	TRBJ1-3	CSAETGNTIYF	TGCAGTGCCGAAACTGGAAACACCATATATTTT
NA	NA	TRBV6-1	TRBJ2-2	CASTFNTGELFF	TGTGCCAGCACGTTCAACACCGGGGAGCTGTTTTTT
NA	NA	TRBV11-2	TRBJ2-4	CASSSRGDRLAKNIQYF	TGTGCCAGCAGCAGTAGGGGGGACAGATTAGCCAAAAACATTCAGTACTTC
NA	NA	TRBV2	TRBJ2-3	CASSGGYIQYF	TGTGCCAGCAGTGGGGGCTACATCCAGTATTTT
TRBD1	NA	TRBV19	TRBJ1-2	CASSLDRDGGYTF	TGTGCCAGTAGTCTTGACAGGGACGGTGGCTACACCTTC
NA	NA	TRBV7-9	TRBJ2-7	CASSLGVNGQNGAYEQYF	TGTGCCAGCAGCTTAGGGGTAAACGGTCAAAACGGGGCCTACGAGCAGTACTTC
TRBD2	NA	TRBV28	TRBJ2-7	CASSFPWGGSYEQYF	TGTGCCAGCAGTTTCCCCTGGGGGGGCTCCTACGAGCAGTACTTC
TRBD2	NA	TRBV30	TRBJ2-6	CAWLREGTGANVLTF	TGTGCCTGGCTCCGGGAGGGAACTGGGGCCAACGTCCTGACTTTC
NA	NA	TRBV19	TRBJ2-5	CASTNVGGSQETQYF	TGTGCCAGTACCAACGTGGGGGGCAGCCAAGAGACCCAGTACTTC